Listed here are 27 T cell receptor beta chains from one sample, sequenced in a study of blood T cell repertoires in COVID-19. Generated by immunoSEQ multiplex PCR, the TCRdb table keeps only in-frame clones and is missing some. The table records about 240,000 clones, 82% of them present only once. Material for sequencing was peripheral blood. All receptors derive from a woman in her sixties or seventies with active or convalescent COVID-19.

V gene TRBV7-2 combines with J gene TRBJ1-2, with 7 nucleotides matching TRBD1. From germline, CDR1 is SGHTA and CDR2 FQGNSA. This CDR3 has 17 residues. V trimming: 1 base; J trimming: 4 bases; junction bases outside the gene matches: 12. CDR3 amino acids: CASSLGWETGPTYGYTF. For the CDR3, the DNA is TGTGCCAGCAGCTTAGGATGGGAGACAGGGCCCACCTATGGCTACACCTTC. Combining the CDR3 with reference TRBV7-2 and TRBJ1-2 gives the whole variable domain GAGVSQSPSNKVTEKGKDVELRCDPISGHTALYWYRQSLGQGLEFLIYFQGNSAPDKSGLPSDRFSAERTGGSVSTLTIQRTQQEDSAVYLCASSLGWETGPTYGYTFGSGTRLTVV.

This rearrangement joins TRBV5-4 to TRBJ2-7, with D perhaps matching TRBD1 (5 bases). V dropped 3 bases and J dropped 3 bases, with 16 bases sitting between them. In germline, CDR1 is SGHNT, CDR2 YYREEE (reference sequence). The CDR3 sequence is 15 residues long. CDR3: CASSSPGQVGYEQYF. The CDR3 coding sequence is TGTGCCAGCAGCTCCCCAGGACAAGTCGGCTACGAGCAGTACTTC.

The chain combines TRBV2 with TRBJ1-1; 9 bases fit TRBD1. The length of the CDR3 is 15 residues. The germline V gene has CDR1 SNHLY and CDR2 FYNNEI. J gave up 1 base and V 6 bases, and 6 bases lay outside the gene matches. For the CDR3, the DNA is TGTGCCAGCAGGGTACAGGGGGCTGCGAACACTGAAGCTTTCTTT. It specifies CASRVQGAANTEAFF.

The V call is TRBV4-3, the J call TRBJ2-7; 8 bases align to TRBD1. J was trimmed by 3 bases and V by 1 base; bases with no gene match: 5. Germline V gene lookup returns CDR1 LGHNA and CDR2 YSLEER. CDR3 length: 15 amino acids. The CDR3 region has the DNA TGCGCCAGCAGCCAAGTGGCAGGGGGCGGCTACGAGCAGTACTTC. This codes for CASSQVAGGGYEQYF.

The chain recombines TRBV5-1 with TRBJ2-1, with 12 nucleotides matching TRBD2. The CDR3 consists of 17 residues. CDR1 and CDR2 from the germline V gene are SGHRS and YFSETQ. The junction had 7 bases not matched to a gene; V was cut back by 3 bases and J by 3 bases. The CDR3 DNA reads as TGCGCCAGCAGCTCCCAGACTAGCGGGGGAATCTACAATGAGCAGTTCTTC. This codes for CASSSQTSGGIYNEQFF.

This sequence joins TRBV2 and TRBJ2-1; perhaps TRBD2 as D (6 bases). Germline V lookup: CDR1 SNHLY, CDR2 FYNNEI. The CDR3 has 11 residues. Trimming stripped 2 bases from V and 10 bases from J, with 6 bases between. The CDR3 region is CASSERGEQFF. In DNA form, the CDR3 reads TGTGCCAGCAGTGAACGGGGGGAGCAGTTCTTC.

The chain is built from TRBV28 and TRBJ1-4, with a weak D call TRBD1 (5 bases). Trimming pared 3 bases from V and 8 bases from J, leaving 13 bases between. CDR1 and CDR2 (germline): MDHEN, SYDVKM. CDR3 length equals 14 residues. The CDR3 sequence: CASSLMRGGEKLFF. Written as DNA, the CDR3 is TGTGCCAGCAGTTTGATGAGGGGAGGGGAAAAACTGTTTTTT.

The V gene is TRBV7-8, the J gene TRBJ1-2, with 9 nucleotides matching TRBD1. V lost 4 bases and J lost 4; bases outside the gene matches: 4. Germline lookup yields CDR1 SGHVS and CDR2 FQNEAQ. This CDR3 is 14 amino acids long. The CDR3 bases are TGTGCCAGCAGCTCATCGACAGGGGGCTATGGCTACACCTTC. Translated, it gives CASSSSTGGYGYTF. The complete variable domain, with remaining parts taken from reference TRBV7-8 and TRBJ1-2, reads GAGVSQSPRYKVAKRGQDVALRCDPISGHVSLFWYQQALGQGPEFLTYFQNEAQLDKSGLPSDRFFAERPEGSVSTLKIQRTQQEDSAVYLCASSSSTGGYGYTFGSGTRLTVV.

This clone was seen once. The genes are TRBV25-1 and TRBJ2-3; 12 bases are shared with TRBD2. CDR3 size: 16 residues. Germline values: CDR1 MGHDK, CDR2 SYGVNS. J was trimmed by 4 bases and V by 1 base; bases with no gene match: 3. The CDR3 DNA is TGTGCCAGCAGTGAATGGCTAGCGGGGGGGGCAGATACGCAGTATTTT. Translation gives CASSEWLAGGADTQYF.

The chain carries TRBV27 and TRBJ1-2; D might be TRBD1 (6 bases). V gave up 8 bases and J gave up 5 bases, with 24 bases separating them. The CDR3 totals 16 residues. Germline V gene sequence: CDR1 MNHEY, CDR2 SMNVEV (reference sequence). The CDR3 loop reads CASSLNWAGEPYGYTF. CDR3 DNA sequence: TGTGCCAGCTCCCTGAATTGGGCAGGGGAGCCGTATGGCTACACCTTC.

This rearrangement joins TRBV18 to TRBJ1-1, with D maybe TRBD1 (5 bases). V was cut by 1 base and J by 3 bases, with 15 bases left in between. Per germline, CDR1 KGHSH and CDR2 LQKENI. The CDR3 has 16 amino acids. CDR3 nucleotide sequence: TGTGCCAGCTCACCACGCGGGGGGGGGACCGACACTGAAGCTTTCTTT. This encodes CASSPRGGGTDTEAFF.

V is TRBV7-2 and J is TRBJ2-1; 9 positions match TRBD2. This CDR3 region has 16 residues. From germline, CDR1 is SGHTA and CDR2 FQGNSA. V dropped 5 bases and J dropped 5; count of bases not matched to a gene: 10. The CDR3 nucleotides read TGTGCCAGCAGCGGAACGGCGGGGGGGCCGAACAATGAGCAGTTCTTC. Residues: CASSGTAGGPNNEQFF.

The sample holds a few counts of this clone. V usage is TRBV30 and J usage is TRBJ1-5; D perhaps matches TRBD1 (6 bases). The germline gives CDR1 GTSNPN, CDR2 SVGIG (reference sequence). The CDR3 has 18 residues. V was cut by 0 bases and J by 1 base, with 19 bases left in between. The CDR3 sequence: CAWSVTGLAGASNQPQHF. The DNA of the CDR3 is TGTGCCTGGAGTGTAACGGGTCTCGCGGGGGCGAGCAATCAGCCCCAGCATTTT.

This chain connects TRBV14 to TRBJ1-1, with D possibly TRBD1 on 6 matching bases. Germline loops: CDR1 SGHDN, CDR2 FVKESK. The CDR3 consists of 15 residues. Trimming pared 1 base from V and 1 base from J, leaving 10 bases between. CDR3 nucleotide sequence: TGTGCCAGCAGCCAAGGCCAGGGGAGGAACACTGAAGCTTTCTTT. Amino acid sequence: CASSQGQGRNTEAFF.

This clone counts as medium-sized (0.01 to 0.1%). This chain connects TRBV10-1 to TRBJ2-7; 8 nucleotides line up with TRBD1. Germline V gives CDR1 WNHNN, CDR2 SYGVQD (reference sequence). The CDR3 is 15 residues long. V lost 8 bases and J lost 0; bases outside the gene matches: 9. CDR3 DNA: TGCGCCAGCTACCCCCGGGACAGGAGCTCCTACGAGCAGTACTTC. Translation: CASYPRDRSSYEQYF.

This chain joins TRBV19 and TRBJ1-2; no reliable D call. The CDR3 length is 14 residues. Germline CDR1 LNHDA, CDR2 SQIVND (reference sequence). The V end lost 6 bases, the J end lost 2 bases, and 13 bases lay between the germline ends. The DNA for the CDR3 is TGTGCCAGTAGGCGGGAGGGCCGAAACTATGGCTACACCTTC. Its protein is CASRREGRNYGYTF.

The gene calls are TRBV30 and TRBJ1-5; 9 positions agree with TRBD1. From germline, CDR1 is GTSNPN and CDR2 SVGIG (reference sequence). After removal of 2 bases from V and 2 bases from J, the junction contained 10 bases not matched to a gene. The CDR3 has 17 amino acids. The CDR3 here is CAWSRRQGDGGNQPQHF. CDR3 nucleotides: TGTGCCTGGAGTAGGAGACAGGGGGACGGGGGCAATCAGCCCCAGCATTTT.

The rearrangement joins TRBV4-1 to TRBJ1-6; 8 bases agree with TRBD1. The V gene end was trimmed by 0 bases and the J gene end by 9 bases; junction bases not matched to a gene: 4. The CDR3 is 15 residues long. Per the germline V gene, CDR1 is MGHRA and CDR2 is YSYEKL. The CDR3 protein is CASSQDDRGASPLHF. DNA of the CDR3: TGCGCCAGCAGCCAAGACGACAGGGGTGCTTCACCCCTCCACTTT.

V and J are TRBV6-5 and TRBJ2-1; 11 positions match TRBD1. Germline CDR1 and CDR2: MNHEY and SVGAGI. This CDR3 has 16 residues. The junction had 3 bases not matched to a gene; V was cut back by 4 bases and J by 1 base. CDR3 protein: CASSSGQGVSYNEQFF. CDR3 nucleotides: TGTGCCAGCAGTTCGGGACAGGGGGTATCCTACAATGAGCAGTTCTTC.

This rearrangement joins TRBV18 to TRBJ2-7, with D perhaps matching TRBD1 (6 bases). This CDR3 is 14 amino acids long. V lost 0 bases and J lost 3, with 9 bases in between. Germline V CDR1 and CDR2: KGHSH, LQKENI. CDR3 sequence (DNA): TGTGCCAGCTCACCACCTGGACAGTTCTACGAGCAGTACTTC. Amino acid sequence: CASSPPGQFYEQYF. Together with reference TRBV18 and TRBJ2-7, the CDR3 gives the full variable domain: NAGVMQNPRHLVRRRGQEARLRCSPMKGHSHVYWYRQLPEEGLKFMVYLQKENIIDESGMPKERFSAEFPKEGPSILRIQQVVRGDSAAYFCASSPPGQFYEQYFGPGTRLTVT.

V and J are TRBV10-3 and TRBJ1-2; TRBD1 might be the D (6 bases). The CDR3 has 15 residues. Germline-derived CDR1 and CDR2 are ENHRY and SYGVKD. Deletions cut 0 bases from V and 3 bases from J, with 11 bases between. CDR3 DNA sequence: TGTGCCATCAGTGAGTCGGACAGTTCTTACTATGGCTACACCTTC. This sequence encodes CAISESDSSYYGYTF.

V and J are TRBV12-3 or TRBV12-4 and TRBJ2-7; D possibly corresponds to TRBD1 (6 bases). Trimming removed 5 bases from V and 3 bases from J, with 11 bases in between. The CDR3 runs to 13 residues. CDR3 in DNA: TGTGCCAGCAGTCACAGGGACCTCTACGAGCAGTACTTC. As protein: CASSHRDLYEQYF.

The chain joins TRBV3-1 (or the pseudogene TRBV3-2) to TRBJ1-1; 8 bases fit TRBD1. There are 16 residues in the CDR3. The trim removed 2 bases at V and 4 bases at J, leaving 9 bases unmatched. Per the germline V gene, CDR1 is LGHDT and CDR2 is YNNKEL (reference sequence). The CDR3, as DNA: TGTGCCAGCAGCCAACCTAGGGCAGGGGGCGGCACTGAAGCTTTCTTT. As protein: CASSQPRAGGGTEAFF.

The chain carries TRBV19 and TRBJ1-1; D remains unclear. The CDR3 is 13 residues long. Trimming shortened V by 9 bases and J by 1 base, and 12 bases separated the two germline ends. The germline CDR1 and CDR2 sequences are LNHDA and SQIVND (reference sequence). CDR3 loop: CASLPPSNTEAFF. CDR3 nucleotide sequence: TGTGCCAGCCTACCCCCGTCGAACACTGAAGCTTTCTTT. Complete variable domain (other parts from reference TRBV19 and TRBJ1-1): DGGITQSPKYLFRKEGQNVTLSCEQNLNHDAMYWYRQDPGQGLRLIYYSQIVNDFQKGDIAEGYSVSREKKESFPLTVTSAQKNPTAFYLCASLPPSNTEAFFGQGTRLTVV.

This clone showed up just a few times. The CDR3 here is CASTGGTSGGRSSYNEQFF. Written as DNA, the CDR3 is TGTGCCAGCACAGGTGGGACTAGCGGGGGCCGTAGCTCCTACAATGAGCAGTTCTTC. The chain combines TRBV2 with TRBJ2-1, with 14 bases aligning to TRBD2. Germline CDR1 and CDR2: SNHLY and FYNNEI. The CDR3 covers 19 residues. The V and J ends lost 7 bases and 0 bases, in that order; junction bases with no gene match: 11.

The table lists this clone with a few counts. This same CDR3 is encoded by further DNA sequences in the sample. The chain recombines TRBV29-1 with TRBJ2-3, with D tentatively TRBD1 (5 bases). The CDR3 runs to 14 residues. Trimming removed 1 base at V and 2 bases at J, with 10 bases between. The germline gives CDR1 SQVTM, CDR2 ANQGSEA. The CDR3 reads CSVEGQGYTDTQYF. The CDR3 bases are TGCAGCGTTGAAGGGCAGGGATACACAGATACGCAGTATTTT.

This clone was counted a single time. This chain connects TRBV11-3 to TRBJ2-1, with D unresolved. The ends were cut back, 4 bases at V and 9 bases at J, with 13 bases in the middle. Germline values: CDR1 SGHNT, CDR2 YENEEA. The CDR3 is made up of 13 amino acids. CDR3 amino acids: CASSSSSLSEQFF. The DNA of the CDR3 is TGTGCCAGCAGCTCCTCCTCTCTCAGTGAGCAGTTCTTC.